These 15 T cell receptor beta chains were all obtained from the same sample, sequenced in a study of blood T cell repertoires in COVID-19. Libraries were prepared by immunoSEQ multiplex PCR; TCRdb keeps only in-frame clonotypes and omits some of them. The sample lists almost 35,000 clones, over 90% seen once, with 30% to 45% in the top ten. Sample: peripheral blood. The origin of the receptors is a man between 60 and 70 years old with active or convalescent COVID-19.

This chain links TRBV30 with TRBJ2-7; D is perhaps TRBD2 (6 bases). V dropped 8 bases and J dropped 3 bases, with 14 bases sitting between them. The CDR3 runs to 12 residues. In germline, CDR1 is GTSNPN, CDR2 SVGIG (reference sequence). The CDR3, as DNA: TGTGCCCTCGGGCGGGGAATCTACGAGCAGTACTTC. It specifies CALGRGIYEQYF.

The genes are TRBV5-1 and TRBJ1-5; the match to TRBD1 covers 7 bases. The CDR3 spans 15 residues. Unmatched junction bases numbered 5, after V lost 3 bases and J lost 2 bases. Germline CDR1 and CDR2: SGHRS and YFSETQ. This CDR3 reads CASSWGGQGNQPQHF. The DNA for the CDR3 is TGCGCCAGCAGCTGGGGAGGACAGGGCAATCAGCCCCAGCATTTT.

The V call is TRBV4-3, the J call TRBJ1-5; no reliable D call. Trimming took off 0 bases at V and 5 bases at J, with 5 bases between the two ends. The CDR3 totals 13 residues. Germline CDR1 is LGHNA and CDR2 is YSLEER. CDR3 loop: CASSQEEHQPQHF. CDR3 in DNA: TGCGCCAGCAGCCAAGAGGAGCATCAGCCCCAGCATTTT.

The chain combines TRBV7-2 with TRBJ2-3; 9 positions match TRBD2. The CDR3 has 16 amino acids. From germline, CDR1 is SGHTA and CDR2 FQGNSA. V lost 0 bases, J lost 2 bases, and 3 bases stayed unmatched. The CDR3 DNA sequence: TGTGCCAGCAGCTTAGCTAGCGGGAGACACACAGATACGCAGTATTTT. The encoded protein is CASSLASGRHTDTQYF.

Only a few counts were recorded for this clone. CDR3 sequence reads: CASSLPLSQATEAFF. CDR3 DNA: TGTGCCAGCAGCTTGCCTCTGTCACAGGCCACTGAAGCTTTCTTT. The chain links TRBV5-4 to TRBJ1-1; TRBD1 is a possible D gene (5 bases). The V and J ends lost 1 base and 4 bases respectively, with 14 bases between them. The CDR3 is 15 amino acids. Germline CDR1 and CDR2: SGHNT and YYREEE (reference sequence).

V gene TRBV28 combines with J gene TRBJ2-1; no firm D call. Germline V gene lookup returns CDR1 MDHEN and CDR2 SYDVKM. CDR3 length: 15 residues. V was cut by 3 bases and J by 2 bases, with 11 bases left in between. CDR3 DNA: TGTGCCAGCAGTTTTCCCAGCGCGGCCTACAATGAGCAGTTCTTC. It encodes CASSFPSAAYNEQFF. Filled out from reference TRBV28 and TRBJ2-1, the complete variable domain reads DVKVTQSSRYLVKRTGEKVFLECVQDMDHENMFWYRQDPGLGLRLIYFSYDVKMKEKGDIPEGYSVSREKKERFSLILESASTNQTSMYLCASSFPSAAYNEQFFGPGTRLTVL.

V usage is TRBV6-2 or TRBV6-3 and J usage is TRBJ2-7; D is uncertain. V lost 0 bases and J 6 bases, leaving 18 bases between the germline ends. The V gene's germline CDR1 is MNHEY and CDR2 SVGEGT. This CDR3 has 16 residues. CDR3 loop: CASSYSVFESLIEQYF. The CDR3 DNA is TGTGCCAGCAGTTACTCGGTCTTTGAAAGCCTCATCGAGCAGTACTTC.

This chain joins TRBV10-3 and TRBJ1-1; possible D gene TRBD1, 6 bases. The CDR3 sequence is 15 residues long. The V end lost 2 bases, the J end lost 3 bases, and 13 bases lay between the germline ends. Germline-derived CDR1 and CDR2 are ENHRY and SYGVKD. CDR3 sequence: CAISEERRGDTEAFF. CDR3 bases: TGTGCCATCAGTGAGGAACGCAGGGGAGACACTGAAGCTTTCTTT.

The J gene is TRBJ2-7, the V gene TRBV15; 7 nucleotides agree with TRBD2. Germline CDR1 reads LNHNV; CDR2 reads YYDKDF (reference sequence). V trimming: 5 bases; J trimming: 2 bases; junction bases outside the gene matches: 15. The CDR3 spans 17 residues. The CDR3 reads CATSFSDPSSGAYEQYF. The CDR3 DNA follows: TGTGCCACCAGCTTTTCTGACCCATCTAGCGGAGCCTACGAGCAGTACTTC.

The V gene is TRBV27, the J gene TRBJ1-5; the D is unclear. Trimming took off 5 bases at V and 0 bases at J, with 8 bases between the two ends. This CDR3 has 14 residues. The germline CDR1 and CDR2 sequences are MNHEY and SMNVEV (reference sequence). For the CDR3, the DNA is TGTGCCAGCAGTCGTTTTGTTAGCAATCAGCCCCAGCATTTT. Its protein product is CASSRFVSNQPQHF.

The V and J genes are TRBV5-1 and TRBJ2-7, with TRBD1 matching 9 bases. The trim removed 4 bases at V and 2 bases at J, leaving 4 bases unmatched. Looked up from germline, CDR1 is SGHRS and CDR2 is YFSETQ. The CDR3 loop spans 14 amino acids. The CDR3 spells CASSEGQGPYEQYF. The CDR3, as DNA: TGCGCCAGCAGCGAGGGACAGGGCCCCTACGAGCAGTACTTC.

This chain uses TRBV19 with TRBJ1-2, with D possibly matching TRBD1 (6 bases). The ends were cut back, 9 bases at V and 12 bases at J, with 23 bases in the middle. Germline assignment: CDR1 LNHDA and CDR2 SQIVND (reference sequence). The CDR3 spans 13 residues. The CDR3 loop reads CASTVGGRRGHTF. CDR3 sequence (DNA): TGTGCCAGCACCGTGGGGGGGCGTCGAGGCCACACCTTC.

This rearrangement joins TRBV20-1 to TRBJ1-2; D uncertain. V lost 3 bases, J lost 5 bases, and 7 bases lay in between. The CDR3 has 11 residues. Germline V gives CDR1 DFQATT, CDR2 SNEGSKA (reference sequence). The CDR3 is CSASPSYGYTF. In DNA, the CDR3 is TGCAGTGCTAGTCCCAGTTATGGCTACACCTTC.

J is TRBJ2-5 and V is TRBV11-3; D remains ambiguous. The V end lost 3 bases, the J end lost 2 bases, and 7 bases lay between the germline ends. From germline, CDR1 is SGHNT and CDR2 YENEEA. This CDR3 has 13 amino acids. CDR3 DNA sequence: TGTGCCAGCAGCTTGAGCGTTCAAGAGACCCAGTACTTC. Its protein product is CASSLSVQETQYF.

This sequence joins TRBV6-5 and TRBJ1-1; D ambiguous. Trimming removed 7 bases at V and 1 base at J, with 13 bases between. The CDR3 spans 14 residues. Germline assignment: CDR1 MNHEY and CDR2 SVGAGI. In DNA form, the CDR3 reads TGTGCCAGCAAAATAATCTACGAGAACACTGAAGCTTTCTTT. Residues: CASKIIYENTEAFF.